A selection of T cell receptor beta chains follows, all from one sample in a study of blood T cells in healthy people across ages. TCRdb re-called the 5' RACE reads through MiXCR, storing one row per CDR3 protein. The data show 450,000 to 700,000 distinct CDR3 sequences, with about 26% seen just once and around 18% held by the top ten. Sequencing was done on a sample of blood. The receptors come from a woman aged 70-85 years in good health. CDR3s include the opening cysteine and the closing phenylalanine or tryptophan. The D gene is left open where the match is weak. Expanded clones get a size class; other rows say once, few or many, or leave the size out.

>TRBD1|TRBJ2-7|.|TRBV7-2
CASSLYRDSSYEQYF
TGTGCCAGCAGCCTATACCGGGACAGCTCCTACGAGCAGTACTTC
>.|TRBJ1-5|few|TRBV4-3
CASSQAPQTHRQPQHF
TGCGCCAGCAGCCAAGCCCCACAGACGCATCGACAGCCCCAGCATTTT
>.|TRBJ2-7|.|TRBV12-3/TRBV12-4
CASSFGTTSYEQYF
TGTGCCAGCAGTTTTGGGACAACTTCCTACGAGCAGTACTTC
>.|TRBJ2-5|.|TRBV12-3/TRBV12-4
CASTIGGAPEQYF
TGTGCCAGCACCATTGGAGGGGCTCCGGAGCAGTACTTC
>.|TRBJ1-4|.|TRBV15
CATSRNRGSGGEKLFF
TGTGCCACCAGCAGGAACCGCGGTTCGGGCGGCGAAAAACTGTTTTTT
>.|TRBJ2-5|.|TRBV11-1
CASSSGVLQETQYF
TGTGCCAGCAGCTCGGGAGTCCTCCAAGAGACCCAGTACTTC
>TRBD2|TRBJ2-3|.|TRBV27
CASRPSSGSRDTQYF
TGTGCCAGCAGGCCTAGTAGCGGGAGTAGGGATACGCAGTATTTT
>.|TRBJ2-4|few|TRBV13
CASSPGTQGQSIQYF
TGTGCCAGCAGCCCCGGTACCCAGGGCCAGAGCATTCAGTACTTC
>.|TRBJ2-1|.|TRBV7-3
CASSLFQGYNEQFF
TGTGCCAGCAGCTTATTCCAGGGCTACAATGAGCAGTTCTTC
>.|TRBJ1-1|once|TRBV7-2
CASSSLWDQTEAFF
TGTGCCAGCAGCTCTCTGTGGGACCAAACAGAAGCTTTCTTT
>TRBD1|TRBJ1-1|.|TRBV18
CASSGIRQGNTEAFF
TGTGCCAGCTCAGGCATCAGACAGGGAAACACTGAAGCTTTCTTT
>TRBD1|TRBJ1-5|.|TRBV15
CATSTRGGQPQHF
TGTGCCACCAGCACCAGGGGGGGCCAGCCCCAGCATTTT
>TRBD1|TRBJ1-2|.|TRBV30
CAWRPGQGNYGYTF
TGTGCCTGGAGGCCGGGACAGGGTAACTATGGCTACACCTTC
>.|TRBJ1-1|.|TRBV29-1
CSVLSYARGNTEAFF
TGCAGCGTTCTATCATACGCCAGGGGGAACACTGAAGCTTTCTTT
>TRBD1|TRBJ1-2|.|TRBV9
CASSGTGGSRYGYTF
TGTGCCAGCAGCGGAACAGGGGGCTCCCGCTATGGCTACACCTTC
>.|TRBJ1-4|few|TRBV4-3
CASSRYRSPNEKLFF
TGCGCCAGCAGCCGTTACAGGTCTCCTAATGAAAAACTGTTTTTT